This T cell receptor beta chain was sequenced for a study of T-cell reconstitution after alpha-beta-depleted transplantation in children. General study results and limits: Surviving recipient T cells and thymic progenitors underlay high day-60 TCRbeta diversity in some patients. Hyperexpanded clones declined; after one year, newly produced T cells mostly supplied diversity. Several hundred graft clones that had expanded were reportedly the source of alpha-beta T cells about two months after transplant.

This CDR3 has 15 amino acids. The germline V gene encodes CDR1 MNHNS and CDR2 SASEGT. Trimming stripped 3 bases from V and 4 bases from J, with 12 bases between. Using unique molecular identifiers, the investigators prepared the TCRbeta library. From the PCR reads, TCRdb called clonotypes with MiXCR, one entry per CDR3 protein. The data hold fewer than 500,000 distinct CDR3 sequences, with about 45% observed a single time. At least ten counts were recorded for this clonotype. The antigen is unknown. This chain connects TRBV6-1 to TRBJ2-2, with TRBD2 as a possible D gene (6 bases). This material consisted of PBMCs, taken before TCRalphabeta/CD19-depleted stem cell transplant. This TCR came from a girl aged 2-10 years with aplastic anemia, due to receive a stem cell transplant. The CDR3 DNA reads TGTGCCAGCAGTGATACGCGGAGGGGCACCGGGGAGCTGTTTTTT. Amino acid sequence: CASSDTRRGTGELFF.